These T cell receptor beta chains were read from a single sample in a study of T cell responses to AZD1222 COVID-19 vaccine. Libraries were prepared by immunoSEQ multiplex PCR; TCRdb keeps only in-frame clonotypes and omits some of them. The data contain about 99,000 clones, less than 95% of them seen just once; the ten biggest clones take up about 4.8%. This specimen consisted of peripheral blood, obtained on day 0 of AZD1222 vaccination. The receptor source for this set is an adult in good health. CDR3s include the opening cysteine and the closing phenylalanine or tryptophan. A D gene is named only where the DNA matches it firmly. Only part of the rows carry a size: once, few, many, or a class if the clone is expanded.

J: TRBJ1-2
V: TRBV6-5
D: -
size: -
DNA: TGTGCCAGCAGCGTAGGGCAGGGCGCTGGGGGCTACACCTTC
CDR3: CASSVGQGAGGYTF

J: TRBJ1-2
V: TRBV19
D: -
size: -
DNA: TGTGCCACTAGGGAAGGATATGGCTACACCTTC
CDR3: CATREGYGYTF

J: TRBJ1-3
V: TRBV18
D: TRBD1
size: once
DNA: TGTGCCAGCTCACCGATATCGGGACAGGGGCTCGGAAACACCATATATTTT
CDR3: CASSPISGQGLGNTIYF

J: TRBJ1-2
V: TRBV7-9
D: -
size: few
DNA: TGTGCCAGCAGCTACCTGGGGGGCTACACCTTC
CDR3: CASSYLGGYTF

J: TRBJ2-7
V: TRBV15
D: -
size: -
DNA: TGTGCCACCAGCAGAGAAGGGGAACAGCTCATGGGGCACGAGCAGTACTTC
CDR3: CATSREGEQLMGHEQYF

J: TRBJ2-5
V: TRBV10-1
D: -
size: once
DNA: TGCGCCAGCGTCCGGCAGGGCACGGGGGAGACCCAGTACTTC
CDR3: CASVRQGTGETQYF

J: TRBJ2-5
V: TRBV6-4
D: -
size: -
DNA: TGTGCCAGCAGTGACTCGACGTCAGAGACCCAGTACTTC
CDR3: CASSDSTSETQYF

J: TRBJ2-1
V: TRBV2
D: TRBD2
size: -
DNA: TGTGCCAGCAGTATTAGCGGGGGTAGGTCCTACAATGAGCAGTTCTTC
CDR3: CASSISGGRSYNEQFF

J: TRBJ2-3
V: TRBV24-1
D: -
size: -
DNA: TGTGCCACCAGTGAATTGCGGGGAGCTAGCACAGATACGCAGTATTTT
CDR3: CATSELRGASTDTQYF

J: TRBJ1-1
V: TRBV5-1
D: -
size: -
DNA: TGCGCCAGCAGCCCTCGGGCCGGAGAGGTTCTGAACACTGAAGCTTTCTTT
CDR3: CASSPRAGEVLNTEAFF

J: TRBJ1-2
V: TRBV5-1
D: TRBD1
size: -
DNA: TGCGCCAGCAGCTCTGGGACAGGGGGAATTCGGGGCTACACCTTC
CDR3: CASSSGTGGIRGYTF

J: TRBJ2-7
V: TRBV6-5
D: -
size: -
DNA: TGTGCCAGCAGCCCGGGCGGGACGGGTCTTTACGAGCAGTACTTC
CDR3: CASSPGGTGLYEQYF

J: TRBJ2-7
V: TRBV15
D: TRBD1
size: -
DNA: TGTGCCACCAGCCTGGACAGGGGGCGAGAGCAGTACTTC
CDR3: CATSLDRGREQYF

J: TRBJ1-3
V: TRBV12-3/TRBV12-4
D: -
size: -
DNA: TGTGCCAGCAGGTCCGGCCTAGGCACCATATATTTT
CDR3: CASRSGLGTIYF

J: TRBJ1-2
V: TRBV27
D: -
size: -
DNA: TGTGCCAGCAGTTTAGCTGGGGGGGGCGGCTACACCTTC
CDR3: CASSLAGGGGYTF

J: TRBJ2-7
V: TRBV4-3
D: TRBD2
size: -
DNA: TGCGCCAGCAGCCAAGATTTGGGGGGGTTCCCCTACGAGCAGTACTTC
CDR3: CASSQDLGGFPYEQYF

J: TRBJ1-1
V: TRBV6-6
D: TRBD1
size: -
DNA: TGTGCCAGCAGTTACAACCCGGGACAGCGTAACACTGAAGCTTTCTTT
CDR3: CASSYNPGQRNTEAFF

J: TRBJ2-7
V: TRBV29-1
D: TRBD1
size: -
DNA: TGCAGCGTTAGGACAGGGGGCGAGCAGTACTTC
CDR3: CSVRTGGEQYF

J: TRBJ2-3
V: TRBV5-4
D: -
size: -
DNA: TGTGCCAGCAGCGAACGGGACTTCACAGATACGCAGTATTTT
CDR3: CASSERDFTDTQYF

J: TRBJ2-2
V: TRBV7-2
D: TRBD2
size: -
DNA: TGTGCCAGCAGCTTTAGCGGGGCGGGAACCGGGGAGCTGTTTTTT
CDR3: CASSFSGAGTGELFF

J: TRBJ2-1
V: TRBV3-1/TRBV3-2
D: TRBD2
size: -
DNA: TGTGCCAGCAGTCAAGATAGCGGGGGGGTGTACAATGAGCAGTTCTTC
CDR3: CASSQDSGGVYNEQFF

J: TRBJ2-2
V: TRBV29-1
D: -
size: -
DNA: TGCAGCGTTTCAAACACCGGGGAGCTGTTTTTT
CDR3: CSVSNTGELFF

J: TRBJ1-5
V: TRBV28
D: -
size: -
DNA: TGTGCCAGCCTAAAGTGGGGGCAACATCAGCCCCAGCATTTT
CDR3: CASLKWGQHQPQHF

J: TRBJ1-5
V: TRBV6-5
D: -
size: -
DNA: TGTGCCAGCAGAGTTACCGCGGATTATCAGCCCCAGCATTTT
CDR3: CASRVTADYQPQHF

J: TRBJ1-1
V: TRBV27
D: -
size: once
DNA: TGTGCCAGCAGTATACTGGGGGGATTGAACACTGAAGCTTTCTTT
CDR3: CASSILGGLNTEAFF

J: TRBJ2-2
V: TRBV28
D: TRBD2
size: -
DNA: TGTGCCAGCAGTTTCCCGGGACTAGCCATTACCGGGGAGCTGTTTTTT
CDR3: CASSFPGLAITGELFF

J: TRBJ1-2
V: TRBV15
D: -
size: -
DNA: TGTGCCACCAGCCTCAGTCGCTTCTATGGCTACACCTTC
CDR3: CATSLSRFYGYTF

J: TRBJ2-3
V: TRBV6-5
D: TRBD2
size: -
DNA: TGTGCCACCCATCTTACTAGCGGGGGGATGAATACGCAGTATTTT
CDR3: CATHLTSGGMNTQYF

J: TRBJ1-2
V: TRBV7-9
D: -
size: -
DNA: TGTGCCAGCAGCGCCGCCCCGGCTAACTATGGCTACACCTTC
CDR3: CASSAAPANYGYTF

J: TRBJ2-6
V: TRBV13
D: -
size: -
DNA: TGTGCCAGCAGCTTCGCCGGGTCTGGGGCCAACGTCCTGACTTTC
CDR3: CASSFAGSGANVLTF

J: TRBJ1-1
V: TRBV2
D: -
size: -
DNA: TGTGCCAGCCGGCGGGGGACTGAAGCTTTCTTT
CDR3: CASRRGTEAFF

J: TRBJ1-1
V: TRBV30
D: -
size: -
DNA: TGTGCCTGGAGTATAGGCGGGACGGTGAACACTGAAGCTTTCTTT
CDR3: CAWSIGGTVNTEAFF

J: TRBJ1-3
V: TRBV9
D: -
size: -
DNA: TGTGCCAGCAGCGTAGACGAACAGGGTTTAGGAAACACCATATATTTT
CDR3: CASSVDEQGLGNTIYF

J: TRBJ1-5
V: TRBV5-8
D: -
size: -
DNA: TGTGCCAGCAGCTTGGGTTGGGATCAGCCCCAGCATTTT
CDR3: CASSLGWDQPQHF

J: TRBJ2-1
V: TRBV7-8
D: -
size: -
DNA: TGTGCCAGCAGCTTCTGGGGAGTGGGGACCTCCTACAATGAGCAGTTCTTC
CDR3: CASSFWGVGTSYNEQFF

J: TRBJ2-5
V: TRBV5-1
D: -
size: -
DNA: TGCGCCAGCAGCTTGGGTGGGCTAGCAGCCGCAGAGACCCAGTACTTC
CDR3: CASSLGGLAAAETQYF

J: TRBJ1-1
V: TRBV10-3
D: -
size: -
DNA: TGTGCCACCCGCTCGGGGGCAGGGAACACTGAAGCTTTCTTT
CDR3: CATRSGAGNTEAFF

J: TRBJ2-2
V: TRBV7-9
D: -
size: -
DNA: TGTGCCAGCACCTACTCCTCGGGGCACGGGGAGCTGTTTTTT
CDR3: CASTYSSGHGELFF

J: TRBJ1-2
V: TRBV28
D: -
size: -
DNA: TGTGCCAGCAGCACACCTAGTGGAAACTATGGCTACACCTTC
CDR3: CASSTPSGNYGYTF

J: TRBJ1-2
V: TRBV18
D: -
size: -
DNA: TGTGCCAGCTCACCAGGGGCAGTCGGCTACACCTTC
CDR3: CASSPGAVGYTF

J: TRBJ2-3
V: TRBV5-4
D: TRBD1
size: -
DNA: TGTGCCAGCAGCTTCGGGACAGGGCCAGATACGCAGTATTTT
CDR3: CASSFGTGPDTQYF

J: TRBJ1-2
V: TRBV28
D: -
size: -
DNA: TGTGCCAGCACCATCAGCAGGCTAGGAGGCTACACCTTC
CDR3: CASTISRLGGYTF

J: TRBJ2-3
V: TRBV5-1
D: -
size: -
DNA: TGCGCCAGCAGCAAGGACAGGGCGGGGGGCACAGATACGCAGTATTTT
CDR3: CASSKDRAGGTDTQYF

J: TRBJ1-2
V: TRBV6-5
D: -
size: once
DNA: TGTGCCAGCAGTTACAAAGACAGATCCTATGGCTACACCTTC
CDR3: CASSYKDRSYGYTF

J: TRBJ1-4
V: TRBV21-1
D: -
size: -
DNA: TGTGCCAGCAGCCCCCGGAGGGGGACAGGGAACGAAAAACTGTTTTTT
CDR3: CASSPRRGTGNEKLFF

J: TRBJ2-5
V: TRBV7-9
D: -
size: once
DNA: TGTGCCAGCAGCCCTATTCCCGGGGTAGGGACCCAGTACTTC
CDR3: CASSPIPGVGTQYF

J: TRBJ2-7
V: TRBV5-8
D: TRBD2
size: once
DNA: TGTGCCAGCAGCCGGGGGGTCCGGAGGACCTACGAGCAGTACTTC
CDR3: CASSRGVRRTYEQYF

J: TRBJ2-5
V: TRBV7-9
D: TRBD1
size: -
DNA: TGTGCCAGCAGCTTACGACAGGGAGAGACCCAGTACTTC
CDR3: CASSLRQGETQYF

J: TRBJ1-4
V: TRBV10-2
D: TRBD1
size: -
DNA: TGCGCCAGCAGTGAGCAGGGGGCGTTTAGGCGTGGTGAAAAACTGTTTTTT
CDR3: CASSEQGAFRRGEKLFF

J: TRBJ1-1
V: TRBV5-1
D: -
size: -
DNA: TGCGCCAGCAGCTTGGCCCCAGGGTCGGTTGGGATGAACACTGAAGCTTTCTTT
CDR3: CASSLAPGSVGMNTEAFF

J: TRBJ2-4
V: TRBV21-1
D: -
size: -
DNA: TGTGCCAGCACTCCTTCGTATCCTACAGGGGAAAACATTCAGTACTTC
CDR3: CASTPSYPTGENIQYF

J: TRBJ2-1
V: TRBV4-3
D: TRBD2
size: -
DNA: TGCGCCAGCAGCCGCCGACTAGCGGGGAACAATGAGCAGTTCTTC
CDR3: CASSRRLAGNNEQFF

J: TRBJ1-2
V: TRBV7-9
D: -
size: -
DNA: TGTGCCAGCAGCTTAGGGGATAATGGCTACACCTTC
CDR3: CASSLGDNGYTF

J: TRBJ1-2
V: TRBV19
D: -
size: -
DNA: TGTGCCAGTAGCGAAGACTATGGCTACACCTTC
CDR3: CASSEDYGYTF

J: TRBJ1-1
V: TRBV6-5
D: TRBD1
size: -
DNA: TGTGCCAGCATCTCCCGGGACAGTCACACTGAAGCTTTCTTT
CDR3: CASISRDSHTEAFF

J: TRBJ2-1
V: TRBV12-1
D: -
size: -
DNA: TGTGCCAGCAGCTTCCTCGATGAGCAGTTCTTC
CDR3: CASSFLDEQFF

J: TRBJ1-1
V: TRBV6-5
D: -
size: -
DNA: TGTGCCAGCAGTTACTCCTTAGAGGTATCCAAGGGGGCTTTCTTT
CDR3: CASSYSLEVSKGAFF

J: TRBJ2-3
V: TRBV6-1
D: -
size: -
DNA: TGTGCCAGCAGTGAAATGCGAGGAACGATGAGCACAGATACGCAGTATTTT
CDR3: CASSEMRGTMSTDTQYF

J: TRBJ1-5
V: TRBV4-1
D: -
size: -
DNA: TGCGCCAGCAGCCAAGATCTAACAGTAAGGGTCAATCAGCCCCAGCATTTT
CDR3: CASSQDLTVRVNQPQHF